These T cell receptor beta chains were read from a single sample in a study of yellow fever vaccine responses in identical twins. One entry per CDR3 protein results from TCRdb running MiXCR on the RT-PCR reads. The sample shows fewer than 4,000 distinct CDR3 sequences, 90% of them seen only once. The specimen was T cells from blood (PBMCs), unsorted or a sorted subset (not recorded which), collected before or after yellow fever vaccination (not recorded which). These receptors originate from a woman under 30 who received the yellow fever vaccine. Each CDR3 is given with its conserved first and last residue. D genes are given only for firm matches. Part of the rows lack a size; the others show once, few, many or a class for expanded clones.

d_call clone_size j_call v_call cdr3_nt cdr3_aa
TRBD1 few TRBJ1-2 TRBV6-5 TGTGCCAGCAGTTACTCGCGACAGGGGGCGGTTGGCTACACCTTC CASSYSRQGAVGYTF
- - TRBJ2-3 TRBV29-1 TGCAGCGTTGAGAACGCCGGCACAGATACGCAGTATTTT CSVENAGTDTQYF
TRBD1 few TRBJ1-1 TRBV2 TGTGCCGAGACGACAGGGATGAACACTGAAGCTTTCTTT CAETTGMNTEAFF
TRBD1 - TRBJ1-4 TRBV15 TGTGCCACCAGCAGTGTACAGGGGGCTAATGAAAAACTGTTTTTT CATSSVQGANEKLFF
TRBD2 - TRBJ2-7 TRBV6-4 TGTGCCAGCAGTGCCTTACCGGGACTAGCGGGATACGAGCAGTACTTC CASSALPGLAGYEQYF
- - TRBJ2-1 TRBV11-3 TGTGCCAGCAGCTTATTCACTAGCGGGACAGGGAATGAGCAGTTCTTC CASSLFTSGTGNEQFF
TRBD1 - TRBJ2-1 TRBV29-1 TGCAGCGTTGACAGACAGGGGGCGTCCTACAATGAGCAGTTCTTC CSVDRQGASYNEQFF
- - TRBJ1-5 TRBV10-3 TGTGCCATCAGTGAGTCGTTGGGAGCCCAGCCCCAGCATTTT CAISESLGAQPQHF
- - TRBJ1-1 TRBV4-1 TGCGCCAGCAGCCAAGATTGGGGTAGTGAAGCTTTCTTT CASSQDWGSEAFF
- - TRBJ2-7 TRBV14 TGTGCCAGCAGCCATTTTGACGAGCAGTACTTC CASSHFDEQYF
- once TRBJ2-7 TRBV15 TGTGCCACCAGCTTGAAGGGGCCCCCCTACGAGCAGTACTTC CATSLKGPPYEQYF
TRBD2 once TRBJ2-7 TRBV29-1 TGCAGCGCCAGGACTAGCGGAATATACGAGCAGTACTTC CSARTSGIYEQYF
TRBD1 - TRBJ2-7 TRBV27 TGTGCCAGCAGTTTATTCCTGGGACAGCCATACGAGCAGTACTTC CASSLFLGQPYEQYF
- - TRBJ2-1 TRBV20-1 TGCAGTGCTCAATATCACGGGGGGCACTACAATGAGCAGTTCTTC CSAQYHGGHYNEQFF
- few TRBJ1-4 TRBV14 TGTGCCAGCAGCCAAGTTGGCGGGGCTAATGAAAAACTGTTTTTT CASSQVGGANEKLFF
- - TRBJ1-2 TRBV2 TGTGCCAGCAATCAACAGGGCACCTATGGCTACACCTTC CASNQQGTYGYTF
- - TRBJ1-5 TRBV20-1 TGCAGTGCTAGGGAGTTGGGCAATCAGCCCCAGCATTTT CSARELGNQPQHF
- - TRBJ1-1 TRBV6-5 TGTGCCAGCAGTTACAGGGCAGAGAACACTGAAGCTTTCTTT CASSYRAENTEAFF
TRBD1 - TRBJ1-2 TRBV9 TGTGCCAGCAGCGTAGAGGGGGCAGGGGCTTACTATGGCTACACCTTC CASSVEGAGAYYGYTF
- - TRBJ1-2 TRBV28 TGTGCCAGCAGTTTAGGGACCTATGGCTACACCTTC CASSLGTYGYTF
TRBD1 - TRBJ1-4 TRBV29-1 TGCAGCGTTGTTAAGGGACAGGATGAAAAACTGTTTTTT CSVVKGQDEKLFF
TRBD1 - TRBJ2-7 TRBV5-1 TGCGCCAGCAGCTCGGGACAGGGAACCCACGAGCAGTACTTC CASSSGQGTHEQYF
TRBD1 - TRBJ2-1 TRBV2 TGTGCCAGCAGTGTAGGACAGGGGAGGGACAATGAGCAGTTCTTC CASSVGQGRDNEQFF
- once TRBJ2-5 TRBV18 TGTGCCAGCTCACCCCTCGGAGGAGAGACCCAGTACTTC CASSPLGGETQYF
TRBD2 - TRBJ2-1 TRBV29-1 TGCAGCGTTGAAGATCGCCTAGCGGTCAACAATGAGCAGTTCTTC CSVEDRLAVNNEQFF
TRBD2 once TRBJ2-1 TRBV18 TGTGCCAGCTCACCAAGTAGCGGGGGGGCCTATGAGCAGTTCTTC CASSPSSGGAYEQFF
- - TRBJ2-7 TRBV6-9 TGTGCCAGCAGTTATTCACAGGGCTACGAGCAGTACTTC CASSYSQGYEQYF
- - TRBJ2-7 TRBV5-1 TGCGCCAGCAGTATCCAGGGTACCGACGAGCAGTACTTC CASSIQGTDEQYF
TRBD1 - TRBJ1-1 TRBV10-1 TGCGCCAGCAGTGATAACGCTTCAGGGGGTGAAGCTTTCTTT CASSDNASGGEAFF
TRBD2 - TRBJ2-2 TRBV11-3 TGTGCCAGCAGCCCCCCACTAGCGGTGAACACCGGGGAGCTGTTTTTT CASSPPLAVNTGELFF
- - TRBJ1-3 TRBV7-1 TGTGCCAGCACCTCAACTCTTCCGGCAGGACCCTCTGGAAACACCATATATTTT CASTSTLPAGPSGNTIYF
- - TRBJ2-7 TRBV13 TGTGCCAGCAGGACAGCCTCCTACGAGCAGTACTTC CASRTASYEQYF
TRBD1 few TRBJ1-1 TRBV6-5 TGTGCCAGCAGTTACCCCCGGGACAGGAACACTGAAGCTTTCTTT CASSYPRDRNTEAFF
- - TRBJ1-1 TRBV7-7 TGTGCTAGCAGCTTGGGAGCGGGCACTGAAGCTTTCTTT CASSLGAGTEAFF
- few TRBJ1-1 TRBV29-1 TGCAGCGTTGCGGTCCCTAAAGTGAACACTGAAGCTTTCTTT CSVAVPKVNTEAFF